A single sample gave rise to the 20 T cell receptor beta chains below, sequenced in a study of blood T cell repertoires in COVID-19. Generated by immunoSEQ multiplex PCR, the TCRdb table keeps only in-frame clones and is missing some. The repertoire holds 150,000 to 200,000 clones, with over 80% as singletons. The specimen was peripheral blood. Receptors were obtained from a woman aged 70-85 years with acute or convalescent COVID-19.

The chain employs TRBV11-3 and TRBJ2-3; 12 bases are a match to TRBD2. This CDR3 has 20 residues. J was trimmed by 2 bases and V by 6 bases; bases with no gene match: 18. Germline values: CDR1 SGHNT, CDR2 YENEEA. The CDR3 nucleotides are TGTGCCAGCAGTTCGGTTGGACTAGCGGGACTGCATCGGGTCACAGATACGCAGTATTTT. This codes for CASSSVGLAGLHRVTDTQYF.

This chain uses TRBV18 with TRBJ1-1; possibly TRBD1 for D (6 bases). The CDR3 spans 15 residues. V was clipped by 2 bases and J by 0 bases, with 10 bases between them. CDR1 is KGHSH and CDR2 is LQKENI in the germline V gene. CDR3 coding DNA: TGTGCCAGCTCACCAGGGAGGGACATGAACACTGAAGCTTTCTTT. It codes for CASSPGRDMNTEAFF.

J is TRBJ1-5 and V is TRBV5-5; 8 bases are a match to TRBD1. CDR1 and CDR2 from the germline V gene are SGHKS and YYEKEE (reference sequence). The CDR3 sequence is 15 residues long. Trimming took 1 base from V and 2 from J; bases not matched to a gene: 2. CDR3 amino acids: CASSLWGQGNQPQHF. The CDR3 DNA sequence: TGTGCCAGCAGCTTGTGGGGACAGGGCAATCAGCCCCAGCATTTT.

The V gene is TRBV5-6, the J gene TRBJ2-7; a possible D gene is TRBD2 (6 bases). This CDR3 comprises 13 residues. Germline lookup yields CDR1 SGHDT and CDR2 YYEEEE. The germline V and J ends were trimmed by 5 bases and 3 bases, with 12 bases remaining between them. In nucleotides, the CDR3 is TGTGCCAGCAGGGGGCCTAGCGTCTACGAGCAGTACTTC. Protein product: CASRGPSVYEQYF.

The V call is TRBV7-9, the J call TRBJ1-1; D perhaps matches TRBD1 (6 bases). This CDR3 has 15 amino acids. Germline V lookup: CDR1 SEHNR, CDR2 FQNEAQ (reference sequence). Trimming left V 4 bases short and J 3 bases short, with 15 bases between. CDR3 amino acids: CASSWGPGADTEAFF. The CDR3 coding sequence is TGTGCCAGCAGCTGGGGGCCCGGGGCGGACACTGAAGCTTTCTTT.

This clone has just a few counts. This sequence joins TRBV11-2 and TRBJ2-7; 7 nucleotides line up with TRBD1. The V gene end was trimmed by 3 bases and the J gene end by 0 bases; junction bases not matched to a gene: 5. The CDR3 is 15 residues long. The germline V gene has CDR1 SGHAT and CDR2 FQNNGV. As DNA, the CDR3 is TGTGCCAGCAGCTTGGGACAGCGGAACTCCTACGAGCAGTACTTC. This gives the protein CASSLGQRNSYEQYF.

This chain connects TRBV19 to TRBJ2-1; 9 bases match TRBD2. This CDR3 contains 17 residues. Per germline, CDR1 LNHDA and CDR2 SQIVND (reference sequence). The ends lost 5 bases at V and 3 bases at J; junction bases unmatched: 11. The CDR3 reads CASSEAGGSLGYNEQFF. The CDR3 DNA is TGTGCCAGTAGTGAAGCGGGAGGATCCCTCGGCTACAATGAGCAGTTCTTC.

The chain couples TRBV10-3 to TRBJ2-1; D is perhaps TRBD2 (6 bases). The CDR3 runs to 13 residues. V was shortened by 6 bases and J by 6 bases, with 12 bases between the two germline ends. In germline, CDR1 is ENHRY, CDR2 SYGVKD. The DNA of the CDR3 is TGTGCCATCAGGTTGACGGGAGCCAATGAGCAGTTCTTC. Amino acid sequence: CAIRLTGANEQFF.

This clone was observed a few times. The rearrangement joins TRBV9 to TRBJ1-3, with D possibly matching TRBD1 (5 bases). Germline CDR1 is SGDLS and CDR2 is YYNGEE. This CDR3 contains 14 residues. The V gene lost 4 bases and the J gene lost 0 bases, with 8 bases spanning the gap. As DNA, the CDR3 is TGTGCCAGCAGCACAGGAGACTCTGGAAACACCATATATTTT. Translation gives CASSTGDSGNTIYF.

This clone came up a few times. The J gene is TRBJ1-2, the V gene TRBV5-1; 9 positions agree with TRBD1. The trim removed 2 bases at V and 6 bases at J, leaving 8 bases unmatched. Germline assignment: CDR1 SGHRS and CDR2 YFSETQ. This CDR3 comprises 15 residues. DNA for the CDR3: TGCGCCAGCAGCTTAACACAGGGGGCACTGGATGGCTACACCTTC. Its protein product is CASSLTQGALDGYTF.

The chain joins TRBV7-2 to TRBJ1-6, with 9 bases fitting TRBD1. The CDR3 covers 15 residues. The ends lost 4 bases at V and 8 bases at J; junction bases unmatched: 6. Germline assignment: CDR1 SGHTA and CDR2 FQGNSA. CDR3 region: CASSSRRDRDSPLHF. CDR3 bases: TGTGCCAGCAGCTCCAGGAGGGACAGGGATTCACCCCTCCACTTT.

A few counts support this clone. This CDR3 is CAWSVLPTGSIAYTF. Written as DNA, the CDR3 is TGTGCCTGGAGTGTACTCCCCACAGGTTCTATTGCTTACACCTTC. The chain recombines TRBV30 with TRBJ1-2; D perhaps matches TRBD1 (5 bases). Germline loops: CDR1 GTSNPN, CDR2 SVGIG (reference sequence). Between the trimmed V and J ends, which lost 0 bases and 11 bases, there was a span of 22 bases. The CDR3 totals 15 residues.

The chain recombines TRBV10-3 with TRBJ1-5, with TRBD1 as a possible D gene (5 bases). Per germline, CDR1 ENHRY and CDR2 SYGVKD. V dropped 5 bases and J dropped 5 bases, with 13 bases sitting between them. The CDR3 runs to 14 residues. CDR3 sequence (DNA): TGTGCCATCAGTTTGACAGACGTTTATCAGCCCCAGCATTTT. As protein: CAISLTDVYQPQHF.

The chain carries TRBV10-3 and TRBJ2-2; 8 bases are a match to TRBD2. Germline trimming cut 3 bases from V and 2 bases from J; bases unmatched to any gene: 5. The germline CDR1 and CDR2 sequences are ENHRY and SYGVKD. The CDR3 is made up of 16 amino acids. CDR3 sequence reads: CAISDGGRLNTGELFF. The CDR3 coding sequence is TGTGCCATCAGTGATGGCGGGAGGCTAAACACCGGGGAGCTGTTTTTT.

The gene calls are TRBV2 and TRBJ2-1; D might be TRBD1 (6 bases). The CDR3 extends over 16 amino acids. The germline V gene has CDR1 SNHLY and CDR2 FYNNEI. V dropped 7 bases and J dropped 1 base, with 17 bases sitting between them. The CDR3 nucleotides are TGTGCCAGCACCGCCCAGGGGCGGGCTTCCTACAATGAGCAGTTCTTC. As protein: CASTAQGRASYNEQFF. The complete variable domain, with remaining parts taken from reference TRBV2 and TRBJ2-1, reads EPEVTQTPSHQVTQMGQEVILRCVPISNHLYFYWYRQILGQKVEFLVSFYNNEISEKSEIFDDQFSVERPDGSNFTLKIRSTKLEDSAMYFCASTAQGRASYNEQFFGPGTRLTVL.

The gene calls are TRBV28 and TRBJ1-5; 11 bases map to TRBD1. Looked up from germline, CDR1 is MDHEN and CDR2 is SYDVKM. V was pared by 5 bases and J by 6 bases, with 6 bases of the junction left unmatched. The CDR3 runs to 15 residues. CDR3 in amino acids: CASSVGQGGSQPQHF. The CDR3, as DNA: TGTGCCAGCAGTGTGGGACAGGGGGGAAGTCAGCCCCAGCATTTT. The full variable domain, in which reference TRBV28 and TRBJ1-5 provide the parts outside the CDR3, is DVKVTQSSRYLVKRTGEKVFLECVQDMDHENMFWYRQDPGLGLRLIYFSYDVKMKEKGDIPEGYSVSREKKERFSLILESASTNQTSMYLCASSVGQGGSQPQHFGDGTRLSIL.

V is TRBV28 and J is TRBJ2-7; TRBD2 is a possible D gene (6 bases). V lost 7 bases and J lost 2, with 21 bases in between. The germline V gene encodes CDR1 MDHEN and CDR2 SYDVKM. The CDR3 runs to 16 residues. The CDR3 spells CASNTPYLGGTYEQYF. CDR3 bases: TGTGCCAGCAACACTCCCTACCTGGGGGGAACCTACGAGCAGTACTTC.

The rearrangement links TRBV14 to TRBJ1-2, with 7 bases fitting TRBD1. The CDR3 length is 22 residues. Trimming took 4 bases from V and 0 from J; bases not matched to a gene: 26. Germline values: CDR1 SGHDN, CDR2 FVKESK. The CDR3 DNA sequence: TGTGCCAGCAGCCCAGGGCCTGGGACAGTCCAACCTTACTTTCAAGCTAACTATGGCTACACCTTC. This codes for CASSPGPGTVQPYFQANYGYTF.

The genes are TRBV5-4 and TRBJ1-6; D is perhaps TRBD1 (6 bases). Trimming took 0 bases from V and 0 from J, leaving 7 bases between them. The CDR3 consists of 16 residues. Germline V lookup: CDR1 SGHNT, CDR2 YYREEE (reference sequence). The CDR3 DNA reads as TGTGCCAGCAGCTTGGACAGGGCCTCCTATAATTCACCCCTCCACTTT. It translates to CASSLDRASYNSPLHF. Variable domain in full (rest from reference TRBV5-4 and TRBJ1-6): ETGVTQSPTHLIKTRGQQVTLRCSSQSGHNTVSWYQQALGQGPQFIFQYYREEENGRGNFPPRFSGLQFPNYSSELNVNALELDDSALYLCASSLDRASYNSPLHFGNGTRLTVT.

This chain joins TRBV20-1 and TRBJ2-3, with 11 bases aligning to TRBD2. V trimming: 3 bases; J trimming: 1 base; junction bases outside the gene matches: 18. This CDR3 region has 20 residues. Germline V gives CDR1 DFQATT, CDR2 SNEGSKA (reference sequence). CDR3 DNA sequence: TGCAGTGCTAGTCCTCCCATAGCGGGGGGGCTGTATATGGGCACAGATACGCAGTATTTT. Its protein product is CSASPPIAGGLYMGTDTQYF.